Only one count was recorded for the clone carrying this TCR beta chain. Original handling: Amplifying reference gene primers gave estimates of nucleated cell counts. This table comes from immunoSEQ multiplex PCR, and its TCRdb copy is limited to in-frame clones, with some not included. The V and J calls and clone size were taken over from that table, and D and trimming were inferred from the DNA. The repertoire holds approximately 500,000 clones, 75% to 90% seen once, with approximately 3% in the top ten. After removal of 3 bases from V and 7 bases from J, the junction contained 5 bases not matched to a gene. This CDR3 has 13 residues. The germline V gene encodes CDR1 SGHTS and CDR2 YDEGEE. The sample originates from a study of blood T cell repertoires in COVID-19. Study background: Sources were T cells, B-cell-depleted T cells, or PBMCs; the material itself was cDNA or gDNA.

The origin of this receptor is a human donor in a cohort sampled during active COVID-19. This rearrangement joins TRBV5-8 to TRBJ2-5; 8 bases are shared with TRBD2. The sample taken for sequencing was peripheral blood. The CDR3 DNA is TGTGCCAGCAGCTCGGGACTAGGGCGGACCCAGTACTTC. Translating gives CASSSGLGRTQYF.